Listed below are T cell receptor beta chains from one sample, sequenced in a study of T cells in Graves' hyperthyroidism and ophthalmopathy. MiXCR was run by TCRdb on the multiplex PCR reads, yielding one entry per CDR3 protein. This sample has a few hundred thousand distinct CDR3 sequences, with about 22% found just once. Specimen: blood. These receptors originate from a woman in her 70s with Graves' ophthalmopathy. Each CDR3 is given with its conserved first and last residue. Each record gives: CDR3 DNA, CDR3 protein, clone size, J gene, V gene, D gene. A D gene is named only where the DNA matches it firmly. The listing skips clone size in some rows; elsewhere it reads once, few, many or a size class.

cdr3_nt: TGTGCCATCAGGACTAGCGGAGCCTACAATGAGCAGTTCTTC; cdr3_aa: CAIRTSGAYNEQFF; clone_size: .; j_call: TRBJ2-1; v_call: TRBV10-3; d_call: TRBD2
cdr3_nt: TGTGCCAGCAGCTCCGGGACTACAGTTTACAATGAGCAGTTCTTC; cdr3_aa: CASSSGTTVYNEQFF; clone_size: many; j_call: TRBJ2-1; v_call: TRBV7-2; d_call: TRBD2
cdr3_nt: TGTGCCAGCAGTTCCCCCTCAAGCGGGAGAAGGACCGGGGAGCTGTTTTTT; cdr3_aa: CASSSPSSGRRTGELFF; clone_size: many; j_call: TRBJ2-2; v_call: TRBV12-3/TRBV12-4; d_call: TRBD2
cdr3_nt: TGCAGTGCTCCCCGAAGTCCAGGGGCCGACGAGCAGTACTTC; cdr3_aa: CSAPRSPGADEQYF; clone_size: .; j_call: TRBJ2-7; v_call: TRBV20-1; d_call: .
cdr3_nt: TGTGCCAGCAGCCAAGACGTAGCGCGCACAGATACGCAGTATTTT; cdr3_aa: CASSQDVARTDTQYF; clone_size: few; j_call: TRBJ2-3; v_call: TRBV3-1; d_call: .
cdr3_nt: TGTGCCAGTAGGAAGGCGGGACTAGCGGGAGGGCCTGGCGAGCAGTACTTC; cdr3_aa: CASRKAGLAGGPGEQYF; clone_size: few; j_call: TRBJ2-7; v_call: TRBV19; d_call: TRBD2
cdr3_nt: TGTGCCAGCAGTTTAGCAGAGATCTATAATTCACCCCTCCACTTT; cdr3_aa: CASSLAEIYNSPLHF; clone_size: .; j_call: TRBJ1-6; v_call: TRBV12-3/TRBV12-4; d_call: .
cdr3_nt: TGTGCCAGCGGCTTGGGACTCCTGGCAAGGACCCAGTACTTC; cdr3_aa: CASGLGLLARTQYF; clone_size: .; j_call: TRBJ2-5; v_call: TRBV7-2; d_call: .
cdr3_nt: TGTGCCAGCAGTGCCCCCGAGGGGGCCCGGGAAAAACTGTTTTTT; cdr3_aa: CASSAPEGAREKLFF; clone_size: few; j_call: TRBJ1-4; v_call: TRBV12-3/TRBV12-4; d_call: TRBD1
cdr3_nt: TGTGCCAGCAGCGGACTAGCGTTCGGGGAGCTGTTTTTT; cdr3_aa: CASSGLAFGELFF; clone_size: few; j_call: TRBJ2-2; v_call: TRBV12-3/TRBV12-4; d_call: TRBD2
cdr3_nt: TGTGCCAGCAGTGACGGGCAGGGGGCAACCGGGGAGCTGTTTTTT; cdr3_aa: CASSDGQGATGELFF; clone_size: .; j_call: TRBJ2-2; v_call: TRBV6-4; d_call: TRBD1
cdr3_nt: TGTGCCAGCAGGAGACAGGGACTTAATCAGCCCCAGCATTTT; cdr3_aa: CASRRQGLNQPQHF; clone_size: many; j_call: TRBJ1-5; v_call: TRBV2; d_call: TRBD1
cdr3_nt: TGTGCCAGCAGCCCGTACCCTAGCGGAGGCTTCTCCTACAATGAGCAGTTCTTC; cdr3_aa: CASSPYPSGGFSYNEQFF; clone_size: few; j_call: TRBJ2-1; v_call: TRBV11-3; d_call: TRBD2
cdr3_nt: TGTGCCAGCAGTGATCGGCGGGGGAACTCTGGGGCCAACGTCCTGACTTTC; cdr3_aa: CASSDRRGNSGANVLTF; clone_size: .; j_call: TRBJ2-6; v_call: TRBV2; d_call: TRBD2
cdr3_nt: TGTGCCAGTAGTCCCCTGGGACTAGCGGGAAGAGAGACCCAGTACTTC; cdr3_aa: CASSPLGLAGRETQYF; clone_size: .; j_call: TRBJ2-5; v_call: TRBV19; d_call: TRBD2
cdr3_nt: TGTGCCAGCAGCTTAGAGTCCGGCTACGAGCAGTACTTC; cdr3_aa: CASSLESGYEQYF; clone_size: few; j_call: TRBJ2-7; v_call: TRBV7-9; d_call: .
cdr3_nt: TGCGCCAGCAGCCTGGGACAGGGATTGAACATTCAGTACTTC; cdr3_aa: CASSLGQGLNIQYF; clone_size: few; j_call: TRBJ2-4; v_call: TRBV5-1; d_call: TRBD1
cdr3_nt: TGTGCCAGCAGTTACATCCCCGGGGGCCCCGGGGAGCTGTTTTTT; cdr3_aa: CASSYIPGGPGELFF; clone_size: few; j_call: TRBJ2-2; v_call: TRBV6-6; d_call: .
cdr3_nt: TGTGCCAGCAGCTATGACAACACTAACTATGGCTACACCTTC; cdr3_aa: CASSYDNTNYGYTF; clone_size: few; j_call: TRBJ1-2; v_call: TRBV3-1; d_call: .
cdr3_nt: TGTGCCATCAGTGAGTCGAAGAATATTGAGCAGTTCTTC; cdr3_aa: CAISESKNIEQFF; clone_size: .; j_call: TRBJ2-1; v_call: TRBV10-3; d_call: .
cdr3_nt: TGCGCCAGCAGCCAAAGCAGAGGTCAAAATGAAAAACTGTTTTTT; cdr3_aa: CASSQSRGQNEKLFF; clone_size: .; j_call: TRBJ1-4; v_call: TRBV4-1; d_call: .
cdr3_nt: TGTGCCAGTAGTATCCAAGTACGGGGGGATACGCAGTATTTT; cdr3_aa: CASSIQVRGDTQYF; clone_size: few; j_call: TRBJ2-3; v_call: TRBV19; d_call: .
cdr3_nt: TGCGCCAGCAGCTCTATCGGGGCTAGCGGGAGGCAAGATACGCAGTATTTT; cdr3_aa: CASSSIGASGRQDTQYF; clone_size: once; j_call: TRBJ2-3; v_call: TRBV5-1; d_call: TRBD2
cdr3_nt: TGTGCCTGGAGTGTAGGGGGGTCCTCACCCCTCCACTTT; cdr3_aa: CAWSVGGSSPLHF; clone_size: .; j_call: TRBJ1-6; v_call: TRBV30; d_call: .
cdr3_nt: TGCAGCGTTGATGGCAGCCGCAATGAGCAGTTCTTC; cdr3_aa: CSVDGSRNEQFF; clone_size: many; j_call: TRBJ2-1; v_call: TRBV29-1; d_call: .
cdr3_nt: TGTGCCATCAGTGAGTACGGAGGACTAGCGGGAGTGAATGAGCAGTTCTTC; cdr3_aa: CAISEYGGLAGVNEQFF; clone_size: many; j_call: TRBJ2-1; v_call: TRBV10-3; d_call: TRBD2
cdr3_nt: TGTGCCAGCAGTTTACAGGGGAGATCCACTGAAGCTTTCTTT; cdr3_aa: CASSLQGRSTEAFF; clone_size: many; j_call: TRBJ1-1; v_call: TRBV12-3/TRBV12-4; d_call: .
cdr3_nt: TGTGCCAGCAGCCGGGACAGCGTATCGCGCGGCTACACCTTC; cdr3_aa: CASSRDSVSRGYTF; clone_size: many; j_call: TRBJ1-2; v_call: TRBV6-1; d_call: TRBD1
cdr3_nt: TGTGCTAGCAGCTTAGGAGGCCTAGGGGTCAATGAGCAGTTCTTC; cdr3_aa: CASSLGGLGVNEQFF; clone_size: .; j_call: TRBJ2-1; v_call: TRBV7-7; d_call: .
cdr3_nt: TGTGCCAGCAGTGTTTGGGGGGCGCCGTCAGATACGCAGTATTTT; cdr3_aa: CASSVWGAPSDTQYF; clone_size: .; j_call: TRBJ2-3; v_call: TRBV6-4; d_call: .
cdr3_nt: TGCAGTGCTAGGAGGACTAGCGGGAGGGACAATGAGCAGTTCTTC; cdr3_aa: CSARRTSGRDNEQFF; clone_size: .; j_call: TRBJ2-1; v_call: TRBV20-1; d_call: TRBD2
cdr3_nt: TGTGCCAGCAGTGAGAGTTCCGGCACAGTAGAGACCCAGTACTTC; cdr3_aa: CASSESSGTVETQYF; clone_size: .; j_call: TRBJ2-5; v_call: TRBV6-1; d_call: .
cdr3_nt: TGTGCCAGCAGCGAGGATCAAGAGACCCAGTACTTC; cdr3_aa: CASSEDQETQYF; clone_size: many; j_call: TRBJ2-5; v_call: TRBV7-9; d_call: .
cdr3_nt: TGCAGTGCTAGGTTTGGAGAGAATGGCTACACCTTC; cdr3_aa: CSARFGENGYTF; clone_size: .; j_call: TRBJ1-2; v_call: TRBV20-1; d_call: .
cdr3_nt: TGTGCCAGTAGTGTAGCGGGAGCCAAAAACATTCAGTACTTC; cdr3_aa: CASSVAGAKNIQYF; clone_size: few; j_call: TRBJ2-4; v_call: TRBV19; d_call: TRBD2
cdr3_nt: TGTGCCAGCAGCGTAGGTCCGGGAGGGAACACTGAAGCTTTCTTT; cdr3_aa: CASSVGPGGNTEAFF; clone_size: .; j_call: TRBJ1-1; v_call: TRBV9; d_call: .
cdr3_nt: TGTGCCAGCAGCTTAAGCGGCCAAAACATTCAGTACTTC; cdr3_aa: CASSLSGQNIQYF; clone_size: .; j_call: TRBJ2-4; v_call: TRBV7-9; d_call: .
cdr3_nt: TGTGCCAGCAGAGGGGGGGCGCAAAAACTGTTTTTT; cdr3_aa: CASRGGAQKLFF; clone_size: .; j_call: TRBJ1-4; v_call: TRBV2; d_call: .
cdr3_nt: TGTGCCAGTAGTATGGGCATACTTTTCGGGGGTCAGCCCCAGCATTTT; cdr3_aa: CASSMGILFGGQPQHF; clone_size: .; j_call: TRBJ1-5; v_call: TRBV19; d_call: .
cdr3_nt: TGTGCCAGCAGCCAGCAGGGTTTTAACTATGGCTACACCTTC; cdr3_aa: CASSQQGFNYGYTF; clone_size: .; j_call: TRBJ1-2; v_call: TRBV7-9; d_call: .
cdr3_nt: TGTGCCAGCAGTCGTCAGGTGGGGGAGACCCAGTACTTC; cdr3_aa: CASSRQVGETQYF; clone_size: once; j_call: TRBJ2-5; v_call: TRBV6-4; d_call: .
cdr3_nt: TGTGCCAGCAGTGAAGGGACAGGGGGCAACACCGGGGAGCTGTTTTTT; cdr3_aa: CASSEGTGGNTGELFF; clone_size: many; j_call: TRBJ2-2; v_call: TRBV2; d_call: TRBD1
cdr3_nt: TGTGCCAGCAGTTTAACAATCCGCTACGAGCAGTACTTC; cdr3_aa: CASSLTIRYEQYF; clone_size: many; j_call: TRBJ2-7; v_call: TRBV28; d_call: .
cdr3_nt: TGTGCCAGCAGCCCCCCCGGGACTAGGACCTACGAGCAGTACTTC; cdr3_aa: CASSPPGTRTYEQYF; clone_size: .; j_call: TRBJ2-7; v_call: TRBV7-8; d_call: TRBD2
cdr3_nt: TGTGCCATCAGTGTTGCGGCCGGGGAGCTGTTTTTT; cdr3_aa: CAISVAAGELFF; clone_size: .; j_call: TRBJ2-2; v_call: TRBV10-3; d_call: .
cdr3_nt: TGCAGCGTTGCACCTCAGGGCAGGGGAACCTACGAGCAGTACTTC; cdr3_aa: CSVAPQGRGTYEQYF; clone_size: .; j_call: TRBJ2-7; v_call: TRBV29-1; d_call: .
cdr3_nt: TGCAGTGTCTGGGCGGGAGCAGAAAACATTCAGTACTTC; cdr3_aa: CSVWAGAENIQYF; clone_size: few; j_call: TRBJ2-4; v_call: TRBV20-1; d_call: TRBD2
cdr3_nt: TGTGCCAGCTCACCTTGGAGCGGGAGGGCCCGTGTCGACGAGCAGTACTTC; cdr3_aa: CASSPWSGRARVDEQYF; clone_size: once; j_call: TRBJ2-7; v_call: TRBV18; d_call: TRBD2
cdr3_nt: TGCAGCGTTTCTGCCATCGAGACCTACAATGAGCAGTTCTTC; cdr3_aa: CSVSAIETYNEQFF; clone_size: few; j_call: TRBJ2-1; v_call: TRBV29-1; d_call: .
cdr3_nt: TGTGCCAGCAGCTTTCCGGGACAGCTTAATTCACCCCTCCACTTT; cdr3_aa: CASSFPGQLNSPLHF; clone_size: few; j_call: TRBJ1-6; v_call: TRBV7-9; d_call: TRBD1
cdr3_nt: TGTGCCAGCAGCTTAGCGGGGACTTCCCAAGAGACCCAGTACTTC; cdr3_aa: CASSLAGTSQETQYF; clone_size: many; j_call: TRBJ2-5; v_call: TRBV7-2; d_call: .
cdr3_nt: TGTGCCAGTAGTCCCTTTGGCACTGAAGCTTTCTTT; cdr3_aa: CASSPFGTEAFF; clone_size: once; j_call: TRBJ1-1; v_call: TRBV19; d_call: .
cdr3_nt: TGTGCCAGCAGTAATGGGGGGACCTTGAGGAATTCACCCCTCCACTTT; cdr3_aa: CASSNGGTLRNSPLHF; clone_size: many; j_call: TRBJ1-6; v_call: TRBV2; d_call: .
cdr3_nt: TGTGCCAGCAGACCTCGGGCCCTGAACACTGAAGCTTTCTTT; cdr3_aa: CASRPRALNTEAFF; clone_size: many; j_call: TRBJ1-1; v_call: TRBV28; d_call: .
cdr3_nt: TGTGCCTGGAGAGAATTGGGCGGGACAGGGGGCAATGAGCAGTTCTTC; cdr3_aa: CAWRELGGTGGNEQFF; clone_size: .; j_call: TRBJ2-1; v_call: TRBV30; d_call: TRBD1